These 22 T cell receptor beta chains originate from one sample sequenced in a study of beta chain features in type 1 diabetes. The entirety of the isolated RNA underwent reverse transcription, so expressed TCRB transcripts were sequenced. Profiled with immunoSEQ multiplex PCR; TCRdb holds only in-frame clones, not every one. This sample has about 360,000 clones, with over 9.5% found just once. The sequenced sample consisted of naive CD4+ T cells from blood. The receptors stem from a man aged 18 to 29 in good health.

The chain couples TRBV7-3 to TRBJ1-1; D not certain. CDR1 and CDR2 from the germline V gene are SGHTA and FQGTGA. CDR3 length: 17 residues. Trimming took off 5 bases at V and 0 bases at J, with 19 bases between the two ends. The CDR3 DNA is TGTGCCAGCAGCACACAACCAGGAGGGTTCCTGAACACTGAAGCTTTCTTT. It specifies CASSTQPGGFLNTEAFF.

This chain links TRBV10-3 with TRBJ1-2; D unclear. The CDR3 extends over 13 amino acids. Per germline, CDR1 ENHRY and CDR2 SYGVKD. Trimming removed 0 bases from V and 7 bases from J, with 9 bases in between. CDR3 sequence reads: CAISESAGSGYTF. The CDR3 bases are TGTGCCATCAGTGAGTCGGCAGGTAGTGGCTACACCTTC.

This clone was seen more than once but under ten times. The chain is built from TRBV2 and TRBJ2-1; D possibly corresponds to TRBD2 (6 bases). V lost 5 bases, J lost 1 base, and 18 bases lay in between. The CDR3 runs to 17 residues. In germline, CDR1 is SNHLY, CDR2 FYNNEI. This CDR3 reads CASSPSVGTRSYNEQFF. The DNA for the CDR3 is TGTGCCAGCAGTCCCAGTGTCGGGACTCGTTCCTACAATGAGCAGTTCTTC.

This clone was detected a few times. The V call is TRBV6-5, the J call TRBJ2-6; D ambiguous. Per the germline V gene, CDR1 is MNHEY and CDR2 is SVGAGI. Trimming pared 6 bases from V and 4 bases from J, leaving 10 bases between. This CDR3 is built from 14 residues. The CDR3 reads CASSATWGANVLTF. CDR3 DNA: TGTGCCAGCAGCGCCACATGGGGGGCCAACGTCCTGACTTTC.

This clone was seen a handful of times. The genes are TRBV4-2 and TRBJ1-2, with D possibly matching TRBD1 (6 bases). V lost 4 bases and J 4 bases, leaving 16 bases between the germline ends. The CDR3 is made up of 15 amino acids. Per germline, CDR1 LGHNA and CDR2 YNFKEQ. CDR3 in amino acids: CASSRRDTRLYGYTF. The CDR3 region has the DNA TGTGCCAGCAGCCGCCGGGACACCAGGCTCTATGGCTACACCTTC.

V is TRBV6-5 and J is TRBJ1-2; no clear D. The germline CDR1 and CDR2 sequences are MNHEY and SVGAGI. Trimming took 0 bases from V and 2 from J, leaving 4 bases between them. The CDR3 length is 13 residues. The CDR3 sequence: CASSYSLNYGYTF. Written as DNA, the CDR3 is TGTGCCAGCAGTTACTCTTTAAACTATGGCTACACCTTC.

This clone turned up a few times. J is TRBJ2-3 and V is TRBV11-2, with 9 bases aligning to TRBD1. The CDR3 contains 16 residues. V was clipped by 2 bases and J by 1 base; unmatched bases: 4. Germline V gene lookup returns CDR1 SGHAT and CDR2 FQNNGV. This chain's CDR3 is CASSLMGQGGTDTQYF. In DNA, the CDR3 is TGTGCCAGCAGCTTAATGGGACAGGGAGGCACAGATACGCAGTATTTT.

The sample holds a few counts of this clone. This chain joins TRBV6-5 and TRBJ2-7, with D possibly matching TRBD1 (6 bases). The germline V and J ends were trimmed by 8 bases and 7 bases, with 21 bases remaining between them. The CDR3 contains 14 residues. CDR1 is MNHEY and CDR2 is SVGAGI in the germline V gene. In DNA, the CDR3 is TGTGCCAGCTGCTACGGGACACCGACTACAGAGCAGTACTTC. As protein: CASCYGTPTTEQYF.

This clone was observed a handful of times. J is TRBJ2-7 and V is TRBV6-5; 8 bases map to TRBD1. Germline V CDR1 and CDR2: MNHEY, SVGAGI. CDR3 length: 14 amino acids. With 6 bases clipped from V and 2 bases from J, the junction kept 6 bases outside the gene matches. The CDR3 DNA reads TGTGCCAGCAGAGACAGGGGCTTTACCTACGAGCAGTACTTC. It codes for CASRDRGFTYEQYF.

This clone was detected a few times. CDR3 sequence: CSVGAGLAGEGGNEQFF. DNA of the CDR3: TGCAGCGTTGGGGCTGGGCTAGCGGGAGAAGGGGGCAATGAGCAGTTCTTC. This rearrangement joins TRBV29-1 to TRBJ2-1, with 10 bases fitting TRBD2. Looked up from germline, CDR1 is SQVTM and CDR2 is ANQGSEA. This CDR3 spans 17 amino acids. With V trimmed by 4 bases and J by 6 bases, 15 bases remained unmatched.

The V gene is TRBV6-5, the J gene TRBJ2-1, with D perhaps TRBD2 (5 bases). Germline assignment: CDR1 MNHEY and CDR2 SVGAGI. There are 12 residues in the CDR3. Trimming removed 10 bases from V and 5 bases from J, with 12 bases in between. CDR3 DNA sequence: TGTGCCACCCGGACTTTCCACAATGAGCAGTTCTTC. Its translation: CATRTFHNEQFF.

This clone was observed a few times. This chain's CDR3 is CASSYEAGRYEQYF. In DNA form, the CDR3 reads TGTGCCAGCAGTTACGAGGCAGGGCGCTACGAGCAGTACTTC. The rearrangement joins TRBV6-5 to TRBJ2-7; weak D call: TRBD1 (5 bases). V dropped 2 bases and J dropped 3 bases, with 11 bases sitting between them. The CDR3 spans 14 residues. Germline CDR1 reads MNHEY; CDR2 reads SVGAGI.

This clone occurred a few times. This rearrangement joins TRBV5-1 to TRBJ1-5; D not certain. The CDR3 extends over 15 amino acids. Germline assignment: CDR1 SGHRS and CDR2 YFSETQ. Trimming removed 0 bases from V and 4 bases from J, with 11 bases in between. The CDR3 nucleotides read TGCGCCAGCAGCTTGGGTCCTGAGGTGAATCAGCCCCAGCATTTT. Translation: CASSLGPEVNQPQHF.

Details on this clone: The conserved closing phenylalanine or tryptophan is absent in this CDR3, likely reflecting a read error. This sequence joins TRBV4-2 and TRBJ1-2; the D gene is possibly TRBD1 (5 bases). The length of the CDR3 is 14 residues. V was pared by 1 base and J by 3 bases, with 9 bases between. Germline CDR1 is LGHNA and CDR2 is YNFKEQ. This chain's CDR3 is CASSQGGGDYGYTL. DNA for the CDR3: TGTGCCAGCAGCCAAGGTGGGGGGGACTATGGCTACACCCTC.

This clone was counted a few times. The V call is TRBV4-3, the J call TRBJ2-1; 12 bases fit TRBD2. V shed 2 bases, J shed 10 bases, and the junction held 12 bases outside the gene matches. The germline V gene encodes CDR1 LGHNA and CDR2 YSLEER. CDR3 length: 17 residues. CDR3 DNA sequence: TGCGCCAGCAGCCAACCACTCACTAGCGGGGGGCACGGGGAGCAGTTCTTC. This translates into CASSQPLTSGGHGEQFF.

DNA of the CDR3: TGTGCCAGCAGCCGACTAGCGGGGGGGCCTCGGGAGACCCAGTACTTC. Translated, it gives CASSRLAGGPRETQYF. The chain has TRBV28 and TRBJ2-5, with 14 bases fitting TRBD2. This CDR3 spans 16 amino acids. The germline V gene encodes CDR1 MDHEN and CDR2 SYDVKM. V gave up 6 bases and J gave up 5 bases; unmatched junction bases: 8.

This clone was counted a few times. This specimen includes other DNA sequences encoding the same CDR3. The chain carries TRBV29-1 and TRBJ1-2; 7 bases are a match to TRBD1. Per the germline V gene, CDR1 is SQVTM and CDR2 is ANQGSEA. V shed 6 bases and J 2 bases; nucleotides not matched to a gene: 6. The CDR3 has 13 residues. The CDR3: CSVTGTANYGYTF. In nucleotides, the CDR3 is TGCAGCGTCACCGGGACAGCAAACTATGGCTACACCTTC.

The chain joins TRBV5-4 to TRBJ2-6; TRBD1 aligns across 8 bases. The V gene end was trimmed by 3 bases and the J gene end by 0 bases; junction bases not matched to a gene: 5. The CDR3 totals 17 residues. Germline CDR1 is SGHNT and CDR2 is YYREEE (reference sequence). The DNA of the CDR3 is TGTGCCAGCAGCTATGGACAGGGAAGCTCTGGGGCCAACGTCCTGACTTTC. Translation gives CASSYGQGSSGANVLTF.

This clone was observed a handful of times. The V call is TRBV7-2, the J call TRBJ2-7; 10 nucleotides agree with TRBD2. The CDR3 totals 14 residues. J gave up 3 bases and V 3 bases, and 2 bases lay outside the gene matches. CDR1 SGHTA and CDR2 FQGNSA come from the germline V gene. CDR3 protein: CASSLTSGLYEQYF. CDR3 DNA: TGTGCCAGCAGCTTGACTAGCGGGCTCTACGAGCAGTACTTC.

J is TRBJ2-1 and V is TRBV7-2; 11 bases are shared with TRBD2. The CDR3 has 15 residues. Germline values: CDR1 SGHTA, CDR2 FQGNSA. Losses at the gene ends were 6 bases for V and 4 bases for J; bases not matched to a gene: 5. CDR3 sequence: CASRLGTSGYNEQFF. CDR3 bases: TGTGCCAGCAGACTCGGGACTAGCGGTTACAATGAGCAGTTCTTC.

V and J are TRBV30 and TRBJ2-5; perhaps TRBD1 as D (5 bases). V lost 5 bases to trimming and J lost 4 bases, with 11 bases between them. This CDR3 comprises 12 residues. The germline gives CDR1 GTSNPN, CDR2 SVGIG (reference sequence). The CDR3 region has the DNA TGTGCCTGGTCCACAGGCGGAGAGACCCAGTACTTC. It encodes CAWSTGGETQYF.

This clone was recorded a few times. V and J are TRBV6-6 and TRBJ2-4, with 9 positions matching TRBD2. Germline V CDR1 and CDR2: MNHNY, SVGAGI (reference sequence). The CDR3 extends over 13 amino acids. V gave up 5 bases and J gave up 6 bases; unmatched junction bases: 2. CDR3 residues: CASSPGLANIQYF. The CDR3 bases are TGTGCCAGCAGTCCGGGACTAGCAAACATTCAGTACTTC.